The TCR beta chain under discussion was sequenced for a study of shared clonotypes between healthy human individuals. This clone appeared once. The germline gives CDR1 SEHNR, CDR2 FQNEAQ (reference sequence). Trimming stripped 7 bases from V and 14 bases from J, with 19 bases between. The CDR3 spans 12 residues. The assay was immunoSEQ multiplex PCR, and TCRdb's table has in-frame clones only and misses some. The table has around 350,000 clones, over 70% seen once. The chain is built from TRBV7-9 and TRBJ2-3, with D perhaps matching TRBD1 or TRBD2 (5 bases each). This TCR was sampled from a man aged 30-40 years in good health. Sequencing used memory CD4+ T cells sorted from blood. As for subset: CD45RA-negative fraction. Written as DNA, the CDR3 is TGTGCCAGCAACCTACTTGAGGGGTTGTGGTATTTT. This translates into CASNLLEGLWYF.